Each of the 13 T cell receptor beta chains below was sequenced from the same sample in a study of CD8 T cells in Susac syndrome. Reverse transcription of about 0.5 to 1 ug RNA used random hexamers. TCRdb re-called the immunoSEQ multiplex PCR reads through MiXCR, storing one row per CDR3 protein. Among roughly 250,000 distinct CDR3 sequences listed, 96% were seen once. The sample was CD4+ T cells from PBMCs. The receptors derive from a human donor with Susac syndrome.

This chain connects TRBV30 to TRBJ1-5; D may be TRBD1 (5 bases). The ends were cut back, 5 bases at V and 0 bases at J, with 8 bases in the middle. The CDR3 has 13 amino acids. Germline lookup yields CDR1 GTSNPN and CDR2 SVGIG (reference sequence). The CDR3 DNA sequence: TGTGCCTGGGGGACGGATAGCAATCAGCCCCAGCATTTT. Translating it yields CAWGTDSNQPQHF.

This clonotype was seen once. The rearrangement joins TRBV20-1 to TRBJ2-1; D ambiguous. The CDR3 extends over 15 amino acids. Trimming took 6 bases from V and 1 from J, leaving 16 bases between them. Germline lookup yields CDR1 DFQATT and CDR2 SNEGSKA (reference sequence). CDR3 nucleotides: TGCAGTGCCCCGCTAGGGCTACAATCCTACAATGAGCAGTTCTTC. This sequence encodes CSAPLGLQSYNEQFF.

The rearrangement joins TRBV7-9 to TRBJ2-5; D is perhaps TRBD1 (6 bases). The CDR3 loop spans 18 amino acids. CDR1 SEHNR and CDR2 FQNEAQ come from the germline V gene (reference sequence). Trimming left V 6 bases short and J 4 bases short, with 27 bases between. CDR3 in amino acids: CASSLNPLSGQKGETQYF. DNA of the CDR3: TGTGCCAGCAGTTTAAACCCCCTATCCGGACAGAAAGGAGAGACCCAGTACTTC.

This clonotype was found once. The chain couples TRBV6-5 to TRBJ2-3; 12 bases align to TRBD2. Germline assignment: CDR1 MNHEY and CDR2 SVGAGI. This CDR3 is 17 amino acids long. V shed 4 bases and J 0 bases; nucleotides not matched to a gene: 5. The CDR3 protein is CASSSSGTSGSTDTQYF. The CDR3 DNA is TGTGCCAGCAGTTCCTCCGGGACTAGCGGGAGCACAGATACGCAGTATTTT.

The chain carries TRBV10-1 and TRBJ2-1, with a weak D call TRBD2 (5 bases). The germline V gene has CDR1 WNHNN and CDR2 SYGVQD (reference sequence). The CDR3 covers 11 residues. V lost 3 bases, J lost 10 bases, and 7 bases lay in between. This CDR3 reads CASSERGEQFF. The CDR3 DNA is TGCGCCAGCAGTGAACGCGGGGAGCAGTTCTTC.

V and J are TRBV14 and TRBJ2-1; tentative D call: TRBD1 (6 bases). The CDR3 sequence is 14 residues long. Trimming took off 3 bases at V and 5 bases at J, with 11 bases between the two ends. Germline CDR1 and CDR2: SGHDN and FVKESK. CDR3: CASSQGALDNEQFF. In nucleotides, the CDR3 is TGTGCCAGCAGCCAGGGGGCCCTCGACAATGAGCAGTTCTTC.

This rearrangement joins TRBV28 to TRBJ2-7; maybe TRBD1 (6 bases). The CDR3 has 12 residues. In germline, CDR1 is MDHEN, CDR2 SYDVKM. With 2 bases removed from V and 5 bases from J, the gap between germline ends came to 7 bases. The DNA of the CDR3 is TGTGCCAGCAGTTTAGGACAGAACGAGCAGTACTTC. It is translated as CASSLGQNEQYF.

The V gene is TRBV20-1, the J gene TRBJ1-1; 9 bases match TRBD1. Germline CDR1 and CDR2: DFQATT and SNEGSKA (reference sequence). The CDR3 length is 15 residues. Germline trimming cut 0 bases from V and 5 bases from J; bases unmatched to any gene: 7. The CDR3 is CSARDSGTGLTEAFF. The CDR3 DNA reads TGCAGTGCTAGAGACTCCGGGACAGGGTTGACTGAAGCTTTCTTT.

The chain recombines TRBV10-3 with TRBJ2-7, with D possibly being TRBD1 or TRBD2 (5 bases each). Trimming pared 10 bases from V and 3 bases from J, leaving 25 bases between. The CDR3 extends over 16 amino acids. Germline CDR1 is ENHRY and CDR2 is SYGVKD. The DNA for the CDR3 is TGTGCCACCCTTCCACGGGATTCGGGACGGAGCTACGAGCAGTACTTC. Its protein is CATLPRDSGRSYEQYF.

This sequence joins TRBV20-1 and TRBJ1-4; D is unresolved. Germline V CDR1 and CDR2: DFQATT, SNEGSKA (reference sequence). Trimming took 6 bases from V and 10 from J, leaving 18 bases between them. CDR3 length: 13 residues. The CDR3 loop is CSAVEVREGKLFF. CDR3 in DNA: TGCAGTGCCGTCGAGGTTCGTGAGGGAAAACTGTTTTTT.

The V and J genes are TRBV19 and TRBJ1-2; no reliable D call. The V end was cut by 3 bases, the J end by 13 bases, with 12 bases between. The CDR3 has 11 amino acids. Germline-derived CDR1 and CDR2 are LNHDA and SQIVND (reference sequence). CDR3 DNA: TGTGCCAGTAGTATCGGGCAATTCCCCACCTTC. Translated: CASSIGQFPTF.

The chain couples TRBV24-1 to TRBJ1-2; weak D call: TRBD1 (6 bases). Germline V gene lookup returns CDR1 KGHDR and CDR2 SFDVKD. V lost 4 bases and J 2 bases, leaving 13 bases between the germline ends. The CDR3 consists of 15 residues. The DNA of the CDR3 is TGTGCCACCAGTGACCCATCGACAGGAAACTATGGCTACACCTTC. This sequence encodes CATSDPSTGNYGYTF.

This sequence joins TRBV7-9 and TRBJ2-3; 13 bases match TRBD2. The germline CDR1 and CDR2 sequences are SEHNR and FQNEAQ (reference sequence). This CDR3 contains 15 residues. The J segment lost 6 bases and the V segment lost 5 bases, leaving 5 bases of the junction unmatched. As DNA, the CDR3 is TGTGCCAGCAGCCGTGGGACTAGCGGGATGGATACGCAGTATTTT. It yields the protein CASSRGTSGMDTQYF.